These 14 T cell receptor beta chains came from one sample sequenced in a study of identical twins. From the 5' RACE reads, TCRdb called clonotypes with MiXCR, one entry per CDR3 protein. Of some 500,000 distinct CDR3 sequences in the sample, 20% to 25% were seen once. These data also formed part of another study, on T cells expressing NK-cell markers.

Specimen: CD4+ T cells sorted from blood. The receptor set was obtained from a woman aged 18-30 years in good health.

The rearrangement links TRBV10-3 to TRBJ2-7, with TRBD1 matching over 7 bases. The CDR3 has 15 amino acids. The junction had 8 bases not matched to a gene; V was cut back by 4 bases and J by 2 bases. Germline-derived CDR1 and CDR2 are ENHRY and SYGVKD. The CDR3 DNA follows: TGTGCCATCAGTGCAAGGACAGGTTCGGCCTACGAGCAGTACTTC. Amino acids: CAISARTGSAYEQYF.

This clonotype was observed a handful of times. The CDR3 sequence is CASSLLAGSTYEQYF. CDR3 coding DNA: TGTGCCAGCAGTCTATTGGCGGGATCAACCTACGAGCAGTACTTC. This chain joins TRBV11-2 and TRBJ2-7; TRBD2 might be the D (6 bases). The CDR3 is 15 residues long. Germline V gene lookup returns CDR1 SGHAT and CDR2 FQNNGV. V lost 6 bases, J lost 2 bases, and 17 bases lay in between. The full variable domain, rest sourced from reference TRBV11-2 and TRBJ2-7, is EAGVAQSPRYKIIEKRQSVAFWCNPISGHATLYWYQQILGQGPKLLIQFQNNGVVDDSQLPKDRFSAERLKGVDSTLKIQPAKLEDSAVYLCASSLLAGSTYEQYFGPGTRLTVT.

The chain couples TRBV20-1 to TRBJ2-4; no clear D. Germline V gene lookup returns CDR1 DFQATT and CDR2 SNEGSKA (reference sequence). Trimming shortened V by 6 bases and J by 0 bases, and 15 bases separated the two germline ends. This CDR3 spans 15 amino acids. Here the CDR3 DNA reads TGCAGTGCCCCCCCTGCCCAGACAGCCAAAAACATTCAGTACTTC. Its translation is CSAPPAQTAKNIQYF.

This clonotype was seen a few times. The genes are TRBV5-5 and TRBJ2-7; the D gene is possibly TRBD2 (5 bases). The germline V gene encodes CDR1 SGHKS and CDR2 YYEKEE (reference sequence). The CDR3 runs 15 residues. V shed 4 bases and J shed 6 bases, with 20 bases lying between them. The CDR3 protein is CASSPRRVSHLEQYF. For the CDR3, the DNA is TGTGCCAGCAGCCCGCGGCGGGTATCCCACCTCGAGCAGTACTTC. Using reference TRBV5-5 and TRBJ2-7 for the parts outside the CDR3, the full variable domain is DAGVTQSPTHLIKTRGQQVTLRCSPISGHKSVSWYQQVLGQGPQFIFQYYEKEERGRGNFPDRFSARQFPNYSSELNVNALLLGDSALYLCASSPRRVSHLEQYFGPGTRLTVT.

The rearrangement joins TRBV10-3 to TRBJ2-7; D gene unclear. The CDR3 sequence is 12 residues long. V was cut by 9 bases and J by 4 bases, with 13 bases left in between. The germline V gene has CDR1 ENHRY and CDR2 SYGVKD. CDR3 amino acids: CAIYDSGYEQYF. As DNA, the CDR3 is TGTGCCATATACGACTCTGGATACGAGCAGTACTTC.

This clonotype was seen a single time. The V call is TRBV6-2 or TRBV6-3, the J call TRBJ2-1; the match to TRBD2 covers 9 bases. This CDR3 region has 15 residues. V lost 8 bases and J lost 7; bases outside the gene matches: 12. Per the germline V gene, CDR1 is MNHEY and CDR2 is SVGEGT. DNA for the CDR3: TGTGCCAGCCTAGGGGCTGCGGGAGGGAGAAATGAGCAGTTCTTC. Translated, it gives CASLGAAGGRNEQFF.

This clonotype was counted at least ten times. This CDR3 reads CASSTPGQVWGYTF. In DNA form, the CDR3 reads TGTGCCAGCAGCACCCCAGGACAGGTTTGGGGCTACACCTTC. The chain recombines TRBV12-3 or TRBV12-4 with TRBJ1-2; 7 nucleotides agree with TRBD1. With 6 bases clipped from V and 8 bases from J, the junction kept 12 bases outside the gene matches. This CDR3 is built from 14 residues.

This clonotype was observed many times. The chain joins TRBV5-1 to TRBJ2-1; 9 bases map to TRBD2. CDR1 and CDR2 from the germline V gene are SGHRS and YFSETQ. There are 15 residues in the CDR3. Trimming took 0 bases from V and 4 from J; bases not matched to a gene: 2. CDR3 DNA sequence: TGCGCCAGCAGCTTGGAGCTAGCGGGGTACAATGAGCAGTTCTTC. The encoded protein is CASSLELAGYNEQFF.

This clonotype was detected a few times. The CDR3, as DNA: TGCGCCAGCAGCTTGAACGGGGGGGCAACTAATGAAAAACTGTTTTTT. Translation: CASSLNGGATNEKLFF. This sequence joins TRBV5-1 and TRBJ1-4, with D maybe TRBD1 (5 bases). The germline CDR1 and CDR2 sequences are SGHRS and YFSETQ. CDR3 length: 16 residues. Between the trimmed V and J ends, which lost 1 base and 0 bases, there was a span of 10 bases.

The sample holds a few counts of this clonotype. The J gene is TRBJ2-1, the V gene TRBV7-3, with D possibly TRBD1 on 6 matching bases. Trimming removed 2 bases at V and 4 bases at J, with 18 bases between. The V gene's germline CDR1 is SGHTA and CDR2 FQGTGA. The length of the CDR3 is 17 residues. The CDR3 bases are TGTGCCAGCAGCTTAGCTAGTAATTTGGGGGCGTACAATGAGCAGTTCTTC. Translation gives CASSLASNLGAYNEQFF.

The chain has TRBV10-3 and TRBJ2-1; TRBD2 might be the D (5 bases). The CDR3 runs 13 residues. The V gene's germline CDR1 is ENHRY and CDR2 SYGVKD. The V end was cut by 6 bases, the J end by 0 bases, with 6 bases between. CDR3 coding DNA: TGTGCCATCAGCGGGGACTCCTACAATGAGCAGTTCTTC. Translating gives CAISGDSYNEQFF.

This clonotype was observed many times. The CDR3 bases are TGCAGTGCTGGTCTGGGGGTAGCGGGAGTCGCCGAGCAGTACTTC. Protein product: CSAGLGVAGVAEQYF. The chain employs TRBV20-1 and TRBJ2-7; 9 positions match TRBD2. CDR1 DFQATT and CDR2 SNEGSKA come from the germline V gene (reference sequence). The trim removed 5 bases at V and 6 bases at J, leaving 14 bases unmatched. The CDR3 length is 15 residues.

CDR3 bases: TGCAGTACGCACTTTGGAAACACCATATATTTT. Encoded protein: CSTHFGNTIYF. The V and J genes are TRBV20-1 and TRBJ1-3; D call uncertain. Germline CDR1 is DFQATT and CDR2 is SNEGSKA (reference sequence). Trimming removed 8 bases at V and 3 bases at J, with 8 bases between. The CDR3 loop spans 11 amino acids.

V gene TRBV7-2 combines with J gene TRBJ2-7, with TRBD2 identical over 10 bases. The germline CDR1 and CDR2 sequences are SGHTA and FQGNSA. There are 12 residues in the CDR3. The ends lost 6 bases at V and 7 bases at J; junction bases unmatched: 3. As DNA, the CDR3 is TGTGCCAGCAGTCGGACTAGCGGTGAGCAGTACTTC. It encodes CASSRTSGEQYF.